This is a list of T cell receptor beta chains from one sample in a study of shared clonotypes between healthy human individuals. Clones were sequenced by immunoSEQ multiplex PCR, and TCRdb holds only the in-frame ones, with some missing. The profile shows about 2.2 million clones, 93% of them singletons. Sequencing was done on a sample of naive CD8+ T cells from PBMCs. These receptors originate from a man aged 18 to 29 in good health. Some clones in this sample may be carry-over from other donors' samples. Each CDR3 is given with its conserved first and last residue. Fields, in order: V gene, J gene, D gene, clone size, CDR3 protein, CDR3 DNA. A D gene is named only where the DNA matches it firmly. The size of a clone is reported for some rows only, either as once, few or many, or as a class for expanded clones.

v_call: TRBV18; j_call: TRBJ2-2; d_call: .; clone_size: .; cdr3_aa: CASSQQGRSNTGELFF; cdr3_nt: TGTGCCAGCTCACAACAGGGTCGGTCGAACACCGGGGAGCTGTTTTTT
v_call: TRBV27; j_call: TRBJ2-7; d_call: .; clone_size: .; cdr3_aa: CASSLGLSYEQYF; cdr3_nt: TGTGCCAGCAGCCTGGGACTCTCCTACGAGCAGTACTTC
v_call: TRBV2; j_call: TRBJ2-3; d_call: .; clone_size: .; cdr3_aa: CASRDGRSTDMQYF; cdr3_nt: TGTGCCAGCAGGGACGGTCGGAGCACAGATATGCAGTATTTT
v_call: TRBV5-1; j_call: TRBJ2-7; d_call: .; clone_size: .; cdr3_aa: CASSLTLAYEQYF; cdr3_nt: TGCGCCAGCAGCTTGACCCTAGCGTACGAGCAGTACTTC
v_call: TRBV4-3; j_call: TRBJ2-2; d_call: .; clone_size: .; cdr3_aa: CASSQDGSPPGELFF; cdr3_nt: TGCGCCAGCAGCCAAGATGGGTCGCCGCCCGGGGAGCTGTTTTTT
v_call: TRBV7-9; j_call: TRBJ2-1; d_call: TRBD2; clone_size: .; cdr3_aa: CASSPTLAGVTDEQFF; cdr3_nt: TGTGCCAGCAGCCCTACTCTAGCGGGAGTTACAGATGAGCAGTTCTTC
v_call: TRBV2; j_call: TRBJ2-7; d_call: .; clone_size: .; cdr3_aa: CASRGQLYEQYF; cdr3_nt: TGTGCCAGCCGTGGACAGCTCTACGAGCAGTACTTC
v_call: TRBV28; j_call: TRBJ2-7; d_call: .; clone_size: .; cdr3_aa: CASSFMENPYEQYF; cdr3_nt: TGTGCCAGCAGTTTTATGGAGAACCCCTACGAGCAGTACTTC
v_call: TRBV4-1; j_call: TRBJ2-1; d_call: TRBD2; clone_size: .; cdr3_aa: CASSQIGLAGGWSYNEQFF; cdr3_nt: TGCGCCAGCAGCCAGATCGGTCTAGCGGGAGGGTGGTCCTACAATGAGCAGTTCTTC
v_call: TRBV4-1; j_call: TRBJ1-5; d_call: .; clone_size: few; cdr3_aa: CASSQVGGEQPQHF; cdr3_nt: TGCGCCAGCAGCCAAGTCGGAGGGGAACAGCCCCAGCATTTT
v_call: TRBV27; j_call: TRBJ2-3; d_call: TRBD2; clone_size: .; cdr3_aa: CASSLVLAGGTDTQYF; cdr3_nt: TGTGCCAGCAGTTTAGTCCTAGCGGGGGGCACAGATACGCAGTATTTT
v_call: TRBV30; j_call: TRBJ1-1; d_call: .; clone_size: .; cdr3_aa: CAWASRNREATEAFF; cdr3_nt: TGTGCCTGGGCCAGCCGAAACAGGGAGGCCACTGAAGCTTTCTTT
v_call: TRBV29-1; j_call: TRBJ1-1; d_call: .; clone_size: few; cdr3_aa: CSVEERGLGTEAFF; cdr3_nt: TGCAGCGTTGAAGAGAGGGGCCTCGGCACTGAAGCTTTCTTT
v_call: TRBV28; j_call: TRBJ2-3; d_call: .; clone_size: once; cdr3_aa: CASSFSRDGYSTDTQYF; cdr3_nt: TGTGCCAGCAGTTTCAGCCGGGACGGTTATAGCACAGATACGCAGTATTTT
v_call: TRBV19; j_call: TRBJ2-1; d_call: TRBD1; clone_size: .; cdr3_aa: CASCDRGGGFVNEQFF; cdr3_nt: TGTGCCAGTTGTGACAGGGGAGGCGGGTTTGTCAATGAGCAGTTCTTC
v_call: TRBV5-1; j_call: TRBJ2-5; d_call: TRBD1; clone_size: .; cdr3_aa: CASRATGERETQYF; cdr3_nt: TGCGCCAGCAGGGCGACAGGGGAACGGGAGACCCAGTACTTC
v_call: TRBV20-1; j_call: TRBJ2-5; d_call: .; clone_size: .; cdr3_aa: CSARRETQYF; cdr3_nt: TGCAGTGCTAGGCGGGAGACCCAGTACTTC
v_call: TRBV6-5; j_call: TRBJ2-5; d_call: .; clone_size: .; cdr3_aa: CASSPPEGSETQYF; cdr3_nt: TGTGCCAGCAGCCCCCCGGAGGGGTCAGAGACCCAGTACTTC
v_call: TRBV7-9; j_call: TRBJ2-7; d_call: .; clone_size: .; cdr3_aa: CASSLVLFYEQYF; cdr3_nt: TGTGCCAGCAGCTTAGTCTTGTTCTACGAGCAGTACTTC
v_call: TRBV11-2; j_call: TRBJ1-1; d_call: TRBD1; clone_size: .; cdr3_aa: CASSLWDRAGGTEAFF; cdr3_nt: TGTGCCAGCAGCTTATGGGACAGGGCGGGAGGCACTGAAGCTTTCTTT
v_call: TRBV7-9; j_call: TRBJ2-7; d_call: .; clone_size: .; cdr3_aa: CASSSGLSPDGYEQYF; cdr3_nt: TGTGCCAGCAGCTCGGGACTCTCACCGGACGGGTACGAGCAGTACTTC
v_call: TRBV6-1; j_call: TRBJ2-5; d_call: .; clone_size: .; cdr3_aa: CASSEGARETQYF; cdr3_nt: TGTGCCAGCAGTGAGGGGGCTAGGGAGACCCAGTACTTC
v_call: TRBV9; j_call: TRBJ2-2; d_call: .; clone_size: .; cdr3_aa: CASSVNSGANTGELFF; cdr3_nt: TGTGCCAGCAGCGTAAATAGCGGAGCGAACACCGGGGAGCTGTTTTTT
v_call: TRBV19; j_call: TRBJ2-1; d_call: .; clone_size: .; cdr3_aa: CASSPRAGSYNEQFF; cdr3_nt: TGTGCCAGTAGTCCCCGGGCGGGGTCCTACAATGAGCAGTTCTTC
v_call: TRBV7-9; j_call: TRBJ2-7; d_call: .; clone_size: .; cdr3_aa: CASSSKDGSSYEQYF; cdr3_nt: TGTGCCAGCAGCTCGAAGGACGGCAGCTCCTACGAGCAGTACTTC
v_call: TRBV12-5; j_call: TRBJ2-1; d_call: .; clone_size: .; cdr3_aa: CASGGIGNEQFF; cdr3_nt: TGTGCTAGTGGTGGAATTGGGAATGAGCAGTTCTTC
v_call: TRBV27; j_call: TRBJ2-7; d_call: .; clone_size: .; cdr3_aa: CASSLVGNREQYF; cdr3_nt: TGTGCCAGCAGTTTAGTGGGTAATCGCGAGCAGTACTTC
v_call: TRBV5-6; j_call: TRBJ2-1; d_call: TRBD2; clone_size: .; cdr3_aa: CASSLGSGINEQFF; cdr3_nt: TGTGCCAGCAGCTTGGGTAGCGGGATAAATGAGCAGTTCTTC
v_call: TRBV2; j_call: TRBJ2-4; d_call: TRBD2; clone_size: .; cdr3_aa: CASRETSGRAPGDIQYF; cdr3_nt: TGTGCCAGCAGGGAGACTAGCGGGAGGGCCCCAGGGGACATTCAGTACTTC
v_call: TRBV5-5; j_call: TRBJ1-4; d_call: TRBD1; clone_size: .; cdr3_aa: CASSPVRDRGEKLFF; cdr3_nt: TGTGCCAGCAGCCCAGTCCGGGACAGGGGTGAAAAACTGTTTTTT
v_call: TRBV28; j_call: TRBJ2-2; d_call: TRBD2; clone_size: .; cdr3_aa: CASSLFYLTSGGLTGELFF; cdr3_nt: TGTGCCAGCAGTTTATTTTATCTCACTAGCGGGGGCCTGACCGGGGAGCTGTTTTTT
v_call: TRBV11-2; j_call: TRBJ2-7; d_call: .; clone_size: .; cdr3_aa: CASSLARGFSYEQYF; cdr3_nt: TGTGCCAGCAGCTTAGCTAGGGGCTTCTCTTACGAGCAGTACTTC
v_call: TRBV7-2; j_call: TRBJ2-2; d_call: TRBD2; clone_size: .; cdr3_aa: CASSLGAGGYTGELFF; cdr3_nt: TGTGCCAGCAGCTTAGGAGCGGGAGGGTACACCGGGGAGCTGTTTTTT
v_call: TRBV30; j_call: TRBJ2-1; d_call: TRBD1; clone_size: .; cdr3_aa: CAWKTGGAYNEQFF; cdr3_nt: TGTGCCTGGAAGACAGGGGGCGCATACAATGAGCAGTTCTTC
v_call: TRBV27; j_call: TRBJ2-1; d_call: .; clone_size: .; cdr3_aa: CASSLYPASARVNEQFF; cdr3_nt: TGTGCCAGCAGTTTATACCCGGCTAGCGCGAGGGTCAATGAGCAGTTCTTC
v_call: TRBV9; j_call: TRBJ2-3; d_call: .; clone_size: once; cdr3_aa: CASSVARGYTDTQYF; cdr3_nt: TGTGCCAGCAGCGTAGCCCGGGGCTACACAGATACGCAGTATTTT
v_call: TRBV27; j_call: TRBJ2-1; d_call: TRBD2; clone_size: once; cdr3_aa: CASMAGAIYNEQFF; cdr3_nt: TGTGCCAGCATGGCGGGAGCCATCTACAATGAGCAGTTCTTC
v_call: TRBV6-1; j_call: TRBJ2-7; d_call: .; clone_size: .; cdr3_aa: CASSSFRVPSYEQYF; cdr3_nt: TGTGCCAGCAGTTCCTTCCGGGTTCCCTCCTACGAGCAGTACTTC
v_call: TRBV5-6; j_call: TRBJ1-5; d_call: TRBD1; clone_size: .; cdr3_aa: CASSQTLQTGTLVGPQHF; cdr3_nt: TGTGCCAGCAGTCAAACTCTTCAGACAGGGACCTTGGTAGGGCCCCAGCATTTT
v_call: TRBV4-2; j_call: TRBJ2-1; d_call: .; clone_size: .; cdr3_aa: CASSQDGGYNEQFF; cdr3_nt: TGTGCCAGCAGCCAAGATGGGGGGTACAATGAGCAGTTCTTC
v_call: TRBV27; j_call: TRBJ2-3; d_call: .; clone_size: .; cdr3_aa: CASRELGASDTQYF; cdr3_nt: TGTGCCAGCAGGGAGCTGGGGGCATCAGATACGCAGTATTTT
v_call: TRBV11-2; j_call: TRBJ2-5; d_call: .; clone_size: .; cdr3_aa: CASSLSQGKTQYF; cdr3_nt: TGTGCCAGCAGCTTATCACAGGGCAAGACCCAGTACTTC